The 18 T cell receptor beta chains below all came from one sample that was sequenced in a study of cytomegalovirus exposure and HLA in healthy donors. In the PCR, 60 Vbeta and 13 Jbeta primers were used. TCRdb's copy holds only in-frame clones and misses some; the assay was immunoSEQ multiplex PCR. The sample gives around 140,000 clones, approximately 85% of which show up once; roughly 8% is in the top ten. The sequenced sample consisted of PBMCs. All receptors come from a woman between 50 and 59 years old in good health and CMV-seropositive.

The table lists this clone with a count of one. A read error may account for a junction end that differs from germline. The chain is built from TRBV7-9 and TRBJ2-3; 8 bases align to TRBD2. Per germline, CDR1 SEHNR and CDR2 FQNEAQ (reference sequence). CDR3 size: 17 residues. CDR3 sequence reads: CSSSLVLSGKSTDTQYF. CDR3 nucleotide sequence: TGTTCCAGCAGCTTAGTGCTTAGCGGGAAAAGCACAGATACGCAGTATTTT.

The genes are TRBV7-3 and TRBJ2-1, with a possible D match to TRBD2 (5 bases). Trimming took 1 base from V and 7 from J, leaving 8 bases between them. In germline, CDR1 is SGHTA, CDR2 FQGTGA. The CDR3 spans 13 residues. In DNA form, the CDR3 reads TGTGCCAGCAGCTTAATGCCGGGGAATGAGCAGTTCTTC. It translates to CASSLMPGNEQFF.

The gene calls are TRBV7-8 and TRBJ2-5; 7 bases match TRBD1. This CDR3 is 15 amino acids long. With 5 bases clipped from V and 4 bases from J, the junction kept 10 bases outside the gene matches. Germline CDR1 and CDR2: SGHVS and FQNEAQ. This CDR3 reads CASSVDRFFLETQYF. The CDR3 nucleotides read TGTGCCAGCAGCGTGGACAGGTTTTTCCTAGAGACCCAGTACTTC.

This rearrangement joins TRBV10-3 to TRBJ2-1, with D maybe TRBD2 (6 bases). Trimming left V 10 bases short and J 4 bases short, with 11 bases between. The CDR3 is made up of 12 amino acids. Germline-derived CDR1 and CDR2 are ENHRY and SYGVKD. CDR3 in DNA: TGTGCCACCAGGGACTTTTACAATGAGCAGTTCTTC. It specifies CATRDFYNEQFF.

This chain joins TRBV5-4 and TRBJ2-3; 8 nucleotides line up with TRBD2. The CDR3 runs to 16 residues. V was clipped by 4 bases and J by 8 bases; unmatched bases: 15. Germline assignment: CDR1 SGHNT and CDR2 YYREEE (reference sequence). The chain's CDR3 is CASSISGATYTGTQYF. The CDR3 DNA reads as TGTGCCAGCAGCATTAGCGGGGCAACTTACACTGGTACGCAGTATTTT. Based on the CDR3 plus reference TRBV5-4 and TRBJ2-3, the full variable domain is ETGVTQSPTHLIKTRGQQVTLRCSSQSGHNTVSWYQQALGQGPQFIFQYYREEENGRGNFPPRFSGLQFPNYSSELNVNALELDDSALYLCASSISGATYTGTQYFGPGTRLTVL.

The rearrangement joins TRBV6-6 to TRBJ1-2, with 8 bases identical to TRBD1. Germline V gives CDR1 MNHNY, CDR2 SVGAGI (reference sequence). J was trimmed by 4 bases and V by 4 bases; bases with no gene match: 5. CDR3 length: 14 amino acids. Here the CDR3 reads CASSFTGGTYGYTF. DNA for the CDR3: TGTGCCAGCAGTTTTACAGGGGGTACCTATGGCTACACCTTC.

J is TRBJ2-7 and V is TRBV28; possibly TRBD2 for D (5 bases). V was pared by 5 bases and J by 7 bases, with 9 bases between. Germline loops: CDR1 MDHEN, CDR2 SYDVKM. The CDR3 extends over 11 amino acids. The CDR3 coding sequence is TGTGCCAGCAGTGCCGGGGAAGAGCAGTACTTC. It codes for CASSAGEEQYF.

The V and J genes are TRBV7-9 and TRBJ2-3; the match to TRBD2 covers 10 bases. Germline CDR1 and CDR2: SEHNR and FQNEAQ (reference sequence). The trim removed 1 base at V and 2 bases at J, leaving 9 bases unmatched. The CDR3 covers 18 residues. CDR3 protein: CASSLGVASGGYTDTQYF. The CDR3 DNA follows: TGTGCCAGCAGCTTAGGTGTGGCTAGCGGGGGTTACACAGATACGCAGTATTTT.

The genes are TRBV28 and TRBJ1-5; 12 nucleotides line up with TRBD1. Trimming removed 6 bases from V and 2 bases from J; junction bases left unmatched: 8. CDR1 and CDR2 (germline): MDHEN, SYDVKM. This CDR3 is built from 17 residues. The CDR3 is CASRRDRGLFGNQPQHF. The CDR3 bases are TGTGCCAGCAGAAGGGACAGGGGGCTTTTTGGCAATCAGCCCCAGCATTTT. Drawing the rest from reference TRBV28 and TRBJ1-5, the complete variable domain is DVKVTQSSRYLVKRTGEKVFLECVQDMDHENMFWYRQDPGLGLRLIYFSYDVKMKEKGDIPEGYSVSREKKERFSLILESASTNQTSMYLCASRRDRGLFGNQPQHFGDGTRLSIL.

The rearrangement links TRBV7-3 to TRBJ2-6; D is possibly TRBD1 (6 bases). The CDR3 extends over 16 amino acids. V was pared by 6 bases and J by 0 bases, with 12 bases between. Germline V gene lookup returns CDR1 SGHTA and CDR2 FQGTGA. CDR3 region: CASSQDSHSGANVLTF. The CDR3 DNA sequence: TGTGCCAGCAGTCAGGACAGCCACTCTGGGGCCAACGTCCTGACTTTC.

The chain employs TRBV28 and TRBJ2-5; D might be TRBD1 (5 bases). This CDR3 has 17 residues. The germline V gene encodes CDR1 MDHEN and CDR2 SYDVKM. Trimming took off 5 bases at V and 2 bases at J, with 21 bases between the two ends. This chain's CDR3 is CASSPFQGRRSQETQYF. CDR3 coding DNA: TGTGCCAGCAGTCCGTTTCAGGGTAGGCGCTCTCAAGAGACCCAGTACTTC.

This clone showed up just a few times. The chain employs TRBV11-3 and TRBJ1-1; 10 nucleotides align to TRBD1. The CDR3 is 13 amino acids. Germline trimming cut 3 bases from V and 7 bases from J; bases unmatched to any gene: 2. Germline V lookup: CDR1 SGHNT, CDR2 YENEEA. The CDR3 spells CASSFGTGVEAFF. Here the CDR3 DNA reads TGTGCCAGCAGCTTTGGGACAGGGGTTGAAGCTTTCTTT.

This clone was detected only a few times. The chain uses TRBV7-9 and TRBJ2-5; TRBD2 matches 8 bases. J lost 5 bases, V lost 0 bases, and 2 bases had no gene match. The germline V gene encodes CDR1 SEHNR and CDR2 FQNEAQ (reference sequence). The CDR3 is 14 amino acids. CDR3 in amino acids: CASSLAPGGETQYF. CDR3 bases: TGTGCCAGCAGCTTAGCCCCGGGGGGGGAGACCCAGTACTTC. Supplemented by reference TRBV7-9 and TRBJ2-5, the full variable domain reads DTGVSQNPRHKITKRGQNVTFRCDPISEHNRLYWYRQTLGQGPEFLTYFQNEAQLEKSRLLSDRFSAERPKGSFSTLEIQRTEQGDSAMYLCASSLAPGGETQYFGPGTRLLVL.

In its sample, this clone was seen once. The chain combines TRBV4-1 with TRBJ1-2; D unclear. Germline V gene lookup returns CDR1 MGHRA and CDR2 YSYEKL. The germline V and J ends were trimmed by 0 bases and 4 bases, with 15 bases remaining between them. This CDR3 has 16 residues. As DNA, the CDR3 is TGCGCCAGCAGCCAAGACCGACCAGGTCTTGGCTATGGCTACACCTTC. This codes for CASSQDRPGLGYGYTF.

This chain joins TRBV10-3 and TRBJ1-6, with 8 bases identical to TRBD1. The CDR3 sequence is 13 residues long. V lost 6 bases and J lost 7; bases outside the gene matches: 2. CDR1 is ENHRY and CDR2 is SYGVKD in the germline V gene. CDR3 in DNA: TGTGCCATCAGGGACAGGGCAAATTCACCCCTCCACTTT. It translates to CAIRDRANSPLHF.

This chain uses TRBV4-2 with TRBJ1-3, with 7 bases lining up with TRBD1. CDR1 and CDR2 (germline): LGHNA, YNFKEQ. The J segment lost 0 bases and the V segment lost 4 bases, leaving 9 bases of the junction unmatched. The length of the CDR3 is 17 residues. The CDR3 loop reads CASSLRQGRSSGNTIYF. Here the CDR3 DNA reads TGTGCCAGCAGCCTCCGACAGGGCCGTAGCTCTGGAAACACCATATATTTT.

V is TRBV5-1 and J is TRBJ2-7, with 12 bases lining up with TRBD2. In germline, CDR1 is SGHRS, CDR2 YFSETQ. The CDR3 has 15 amino acids. Trimming took 3 bases from V and 5 from J; bases not matched to a gene: 6. CDR3 nucleotides: TGCGCCAGCAGCTCACCTTGGACTAGCGGGAACGAGCAGTACTTC. Translation gives CASSSPWTSGNEQYF.

V gene TRBV7-8 combines with J gene TRBJ2-1, with D maybe TRBD1 (5 bases). Germline loops: CDR1 SGHVS, CDR2 FQNEAQ. The CDR3 totals 15 residues. Deletions cut 5 bases from V and 5 bases from J, with 16 bases between. The CDR3 loop reads CASSLGRATNNEQFF. The CDR3 DNA sequence: TGTGCCAGCAGCCTCGGCAGGGCCACAAACAATGAGCAGTTCTTC.